This T cell receptor (beta chain) emerged from a study of CD8 T cells in ankylosing spondylitis (TCRdb year 2017). General notes on the study: The study profiled T cell receptor beta repertoires in healthy donors and ankylosing spondylitis patients to find disease-linked TCR variants. The full study cohort comprised 25 ankylosing spondylitis patients and some 110 healthy donors. Peripheral blood samples were taken, and synovial fluid was additionally collected from ankylosing spondylitis patients.

The sequencer listed for this sample is Illumina HiSeq 2500. TCR beta libraries were prepared by quantitative 5'-RACE with molecular barcodes. Under the source paper's analysis protocol: Disease-linked TCR variants were identified with a new computational method built on a probabilistic model of VDJ rearrangement. TCRdb reprocessing: public reads trimmed at Q25 with fastp, clones called with MiXCR, in-frame beta chains kept. Every CDR3 protein is listed once, alongside the most common genes and DNA of its rows. TCRdb, not the authors, supplied the V and J calls. The sample contains approximately 150,000 distinct CDR3 sequences, under 55% of them found a single time. In total, the top ten clones hold over 12% of the sample. Synovial fluid samples and blood samples obtained from the same ankylosing spondylitis patients were matched. Notes on this clonotype: What this receptor recognizes is not known. The input lacks base qualities; no much larger clone sits a single base away.

Overall results and qualifications from the work: In peripheral blood, the disease-linked clones were found at relatively low frequencies and had a CD8+ phenotype. Some motif variants had previously been reported in the synovial fluid and blood of reactive arthritis patients, which suggests shared mechanisms of disease initiation. Significant enrichment of the disease-linked clones was reported in matched synovial fluid samples from ankylosing spondylitis patients. Blood from ankylosing spondylitis patients appeared to be characterized by a TCR beta motif composed of several highly homologous amino acid variants.

The CDR3 starts with the cysteine, ends with the phenylalanine, and has 16 residues. Just the 48-base CDR3 DNA is kept, in frame starting at base 1. V gives up 4 bases and J gives up 6 bases, and the segment between their germline ends measures 23 bases. From a lookup of the germline V gene, CDR1 and CDR2 are SGHRS and YFSETQ. This receptor chain uses TRBV5-1 and TRBJ2-7, with no reliable assignment of the D segment. The sequenced sample was synovial fluid, either unsorted or a sorted T cell fraction (not recorded which). This TCR was recovered from a male donor with ankylosing spondylitis. The CDR3 is CASSPGLGSSPLEQYF. At the DNA level, the sequence is TGCGCCAGCAGCCCCGGTCTGGGGTCATCCCCCCTCGAGCAGTACTTC.